This T cell receptor beta chain was captured in a study of cytomegalovirus exposure and HLA in healthy donors (TCRdb year 2017). About the investigation overall: In an earlier analysis of approximately 500 of the donors, 250 to 300 Gb of sequence data and 90 million to 120 million unique TCR beta sequences from about 179 million T cells were reported. Class I and class II HLA loci were covered by the typing at four-digit resolution. Typing coverage varied by locus: 629-630 donors for A, B, C, DRB1 and DQB1; more than 500 for DQA1; over 600 for DPA1; roughly 470 for DPB1. Rather than drawing on any new phenotypic data, the later analysis identified candidate immune exposures from TCR beta sequences and the way those sequences occurred across donors. The study was designed to test whether signatures of past pathogen exposure could be identified by cataloging public T cell receptors. In a later analysis, previously published TCR beta repertoires from more than 500 donors were re-analyzed and high-resolution HLA genotyping was added so that TCR occurrence patterns could be studied. Using immunosequencing, the study profiled T cell repertoires from about 650 subjects and related those repertoires to cytomegalovirus serostatus. In addition to the first cohort of hundreds of subjects, a separate validation cohort of 120 different subjects was used. An earlier analysis of roughly 600 of the donors used high-throughput TCR beta sequencing to judge whether each TCR beta V gene segment behaved as functional or pseudogenic. Across 300 to 400 genotyped donors of the cohort, an average of approximately 240,000 unique TCR beta nucleotide sequences per donor were sequenced, and about a sixth of those sequences were non-productive. Roughly five DR-DQ haplotypes were handled as single units for association and clustering because linkage in the cohort was strong. Approximately 330 gigabases of sequencing data and 75 million to 85 million unique TCR sequences made up an early release that covered 500 to 650 HLA-typed donors. All discovery cohort repertoires had been generated using a single sequencing platform. Donor age, sex, ethnicity and CMV serostatus were compiled together with the repertoire data. High-throughput TCR immunosequencing, statistical association of individual TCRs with disease status, and machine learning were combined to predict cytomegalovirus infection status. In a later genetic analysis, genome-wide SNP genotypes for about three fifths of the 666 donors were used, and that subset was treated as a discovery cohort. Of the roughly 420 genotyped donors, less than 90% were placed in the genetic ancestry cluster associated with self-reported Caucasian donors. The investigation overall reported the following: According to a later genetic analysis, donors in an Asian-associated ancestry cluster had fewer N-insertions in productive TCRs than the approximately 630-donor mean. Because some donors lacked HLA typing at each locus, the association tests relied only on the typed subset. In a later analysis, HLA-associated TCR beta chains were found to be more clonally expanded and to have lower generation probabilities than equally common non-associated chains. Only TCR beta chains were sequenced in this cohort, and the absence of alpha or paired-chain data limited detectable features. Correlated functional status among segregating V segments might reflect linkage disequilibrium, but an unknown experimental factor could not be ruled out. In an earlier analysis of around 600 of the donors, most TCR beta V segments appeared in productive rearrangements about 90% or about 30% of the time, broadly matching IMGT annotations. A few of the identified cytomegalovirus-associated TCR beta chains were confirmed in vitro to be specific for cytomegalovirus antigens. In a later genetic analysis, a missense DCLRE1C variant was associated with V-gene and J-gene trimming of TCR beta chains, and the association was replicated in an independent cohort. Most TCR sequences were observed very rarely across donors, whereas some public TCRs were present in many individuals. Specific HLA alleles were associated with some 15,000 TCR beta sequences at a false discovery rate of 0.05 in a later analysis. A later analysis found that TCR association rates varied across HLA loci, with DRB1 alleles showing the most associated TCRs and HLA-C alleles the fewest. It was suggested by the authors that the approach could potentially be generalized to other disease states and immunological phenotypes. The earlier analysis of 450 to 700 of the donors excluded roughly 16 rarely observed V segments, including chromosome 9 orphons, because counts were too low. A further reported finding was that TCR beta sequences accurately predicted the HLA-A and HLA-B alleles for most subjects in the first cohort. According to a later analysis, most CMV-associated TCR beta chains appeared to be HLA-restricted, and the HLA associations seemed to be driven largely by CMV exposure. The 87-base-pair reads could not distinguish some IMGT-functional V segments, including TRBV6-2 and TRBV6-3, so those segments were excluded. The sequencing pipeline was judged likely to have produced a cluster of highly shared sequence variants as a technical artifact. A total of about 180 TCR beta chains were listed by the study as associated with cytomegalovirus. A later analysis reported that several top co-occurrence clusters appeared linked to parvovirus B19, influenza, CMV and Epstein-Barr virus. For the cohort, immune exposure information was limited to CMV serostatus. Roughly uniform sequencing depth across donors was assumed in presence/absence analyses, although this assumption may not hold. The classifier was reported to diagnose cytomegalovirus status with high specificity and sensitivity in both the original and validation cohorts. When HLA alleles, especially DR and DQ, strongly co-occurred, TCR associations were difficult to assign to individual alleles.

CDR1 is given as SGHAT and CDR2 as FQNNGV, both from the germline V gene. Including cysteine and phenylalanine, the CDR3 has 17 amino acids. Only the CDR3 part of the read is kept: 51 bases, read in frame from the first base. Ends trimmed: V by 1 base, J by 2 bases; bases unmatched to a gene: 6. As for this clone: The specificity of this receptor is unknown. Base qualities are not provided; no much larger clone lies one nucleotide away.

The method was the immunoSEQ multiplex PCR assay. The multiplex PCR relied on a mix of 60 forward primers for TCR Vbeta segments and 13 reverse primers for TCR Jbeta segments. Amplification of the CDR3 region of rearranged TCR beta genes was performed with a multiplex PCR assay on genomic DNA. The Illumina HiSeq System was used to sequence the amplified TCR beta libraries as 87-base-pair reads. As for the original processing: A later analysis tallied approximately 87 million unique TCR beta chains across the roughly 610 repertoires, and approximately 12 million of those chains were shared by two or more donors. Raw reads were error-corrected and collapsed into unique sequences by a nearest-neighbor algorithm in which closely related sequences were merged to remove PCR and sequencing errors. To assign V, D and J gene segments, CDR3 sequences were aligned to IMGT reference sequences. For a sequence to be retained, a match of at least six nucleotides was required to both a V gene segment and a J gene segment. A rearrangement counted as productive if the CDR3 had no stop codons and remained in frame with V and J, and every other rearrangement counted as non-productive. Following IMGT convention, CDR3 was defined as the stretch from the second conserved V-encoded cysteine up to the conserved J-encoded phenylalanine. The earlier analysis of 450 to 750 of the donors excluded any sequence lacking an unambiguous match to a single V gene segment. In an earlier analysis of almost 600 of the donors, a V segment was called functional when productive rearrangements were above 56.7%, and segregating when the standard deviation between donors exceeded 5%. A statistical classification framework was developed to diagnose cytomegalovirus status using the catalog of TCR beta chain sequences. In a later analysis, TCR nucleotide sequences were compared against IMGT/GENE-DB human TR gene sequences so that V and J genes could be assigned. Using the TCRdist pipeline, a later analysis assigned CDR3 sequences along with most-parsimonious VDJ recombination scenarios. In a later analysis, each TCR beta chain was defined by its CDR3 amino acid sequence together with its V-gene family, and reads without a unique V-gene family were excluded. A later analysis removed nearly 600 highly shared, low-generation-probability nucleotide sequences to deal with suspected cross-contamination and a sequencing artifact. A later analysis calculated a clonal expansion index for each public chain from normalized within-repertoire ranks of inferred template counts. Generation probabilities in a later analysis came from a VDJ recombination model fitted to out-of-frame rearrangements, and those results were checked against IGoR. In a later analysis, hypergeometric tests were used to score TCR-TCR, TCR-HLA and TCR-CMV co-occurrence, with a repertoire-size bias correction applied to TCR pairs. To estimate false discovery rates, a later analysis permuted the HLA or CMV assignments 20 times. A later analysis grouped co-occurring TCRs with DBSCAN, adding TCRdist sequence similarity when clustering within HLA-allele-positive subsets. Co-occurrence clustering excluded repertoires with fewer than 30,000 or more than 120,000 public chains, plus five with anomalous nucleotide sharing. TCRdb took this table from immuneACCESS and kept in-frame rearrangements with V and J called. Such tables lack part of the clones; where checked against another copy, unresolved V genes explain under half of the gap, and the rest is unexplained. The V and J calls and clone size are taken from that table; D and trimming were inferred from the DNA. The sample table holds more than 85,000 clones, of which roughly 80% were seen once. Around 2.6% of the sample comes from the top ten.

The cohort was made up of about 670 healthy bone marrow donors. All cohort members were sampled while nominally healthy, although unrecorded immune exposures were likely present. The donor was CMV seronegative and belonged to the group of approximately 320 seronegative cohort members. Every donor gave a peripheral blood sample, and the peripheral blood mononuclear cells from that sample were used for TCR beta sequencing. The Qiagen DNeasy Blood Extraction Kit was used to extract genomic DNA from the blood cell samples. This receptor was taken from a man aged 35 to 55 in good health and CMV-seronegative. The sample comprised PBMCs. Recombination connected TRBV11-2 to TRBJ2-5; a stretch of 11 junction bases matches TRBD1. This receptor carries the CDR3 CASSLGYRDRGQETQYF. The nucleotide sequence is TGTGCCAGCAGCTTAGGATACCGGGACAGGGGGCAAGAGACCCAGTACTTC.